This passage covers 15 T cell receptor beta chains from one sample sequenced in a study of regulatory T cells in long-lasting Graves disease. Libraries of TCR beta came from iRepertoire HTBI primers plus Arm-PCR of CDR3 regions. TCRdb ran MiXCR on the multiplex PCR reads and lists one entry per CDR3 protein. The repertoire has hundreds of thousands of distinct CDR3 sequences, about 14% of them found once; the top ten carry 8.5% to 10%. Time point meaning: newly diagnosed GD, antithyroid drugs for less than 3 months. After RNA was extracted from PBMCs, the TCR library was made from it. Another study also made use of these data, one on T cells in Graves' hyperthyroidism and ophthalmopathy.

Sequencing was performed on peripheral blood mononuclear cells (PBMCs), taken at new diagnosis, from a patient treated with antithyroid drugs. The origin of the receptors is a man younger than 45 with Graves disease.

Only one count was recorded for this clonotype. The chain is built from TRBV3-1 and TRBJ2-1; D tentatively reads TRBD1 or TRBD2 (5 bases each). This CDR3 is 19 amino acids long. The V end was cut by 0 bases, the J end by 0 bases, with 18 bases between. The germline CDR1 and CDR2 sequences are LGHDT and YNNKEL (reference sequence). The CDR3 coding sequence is TGTGCCAGCAGCCAAGACAGGGCAGGGTGGAGGAGCTCCTACAATGAGCAGTTCTTC. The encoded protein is CASSQDRAGWRSSYNEQFF.

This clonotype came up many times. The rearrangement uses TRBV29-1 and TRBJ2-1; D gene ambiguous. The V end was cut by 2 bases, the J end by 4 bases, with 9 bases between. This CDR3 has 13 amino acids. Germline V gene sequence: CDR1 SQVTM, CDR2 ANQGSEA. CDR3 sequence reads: CSVENPAYNEQFF. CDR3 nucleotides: TGCAGCGTTGAAAACCCAGCTTACAATGAGCAGTTCTTC.

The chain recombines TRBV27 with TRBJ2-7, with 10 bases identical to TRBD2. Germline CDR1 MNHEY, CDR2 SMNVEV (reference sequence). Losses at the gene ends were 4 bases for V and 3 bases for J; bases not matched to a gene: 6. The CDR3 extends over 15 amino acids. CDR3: CASSYCLAGVYEQYF. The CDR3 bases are TGTGCCAGCAGTTATTGCCTAGCGGGAGTCTACGAGCAGTACTTC.

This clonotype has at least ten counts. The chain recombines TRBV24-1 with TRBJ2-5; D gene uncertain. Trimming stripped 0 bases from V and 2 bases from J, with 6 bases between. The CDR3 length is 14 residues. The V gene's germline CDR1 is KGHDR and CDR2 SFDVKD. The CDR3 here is CATSDLHGQETQYF. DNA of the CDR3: TGTGCCACCAGTGATTTGCACGGGCAAGAGACCCAGTACTTC.

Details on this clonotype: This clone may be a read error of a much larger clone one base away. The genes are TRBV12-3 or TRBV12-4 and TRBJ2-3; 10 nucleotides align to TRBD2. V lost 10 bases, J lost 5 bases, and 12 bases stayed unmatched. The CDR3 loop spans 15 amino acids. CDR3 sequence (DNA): TGTGCCAACAGGTTAGCGGGAGGCGGGGGAGATACGCAGTATTTT. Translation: CANRLAGGGGDTQYF.

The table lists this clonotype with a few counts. CDR3 DNA sequence: TGTGCCAGCAGTTTCGGGCTAGAGGGCTACAATGAGCAGTTCTTC. Amino acid sequence: CASSFGLEGYNEQFF. The V gene is TRBV27, the J gene TRBJ2-1, with a possible D match to TRBD2 (5 bases). CDR1 is MNHEY and CDR2 is SMNVEV in the germline V gene (reference sequence). Trimming pared 3 bases from V and 3 bases from J, leaving 12 bases between. This CDR3 is 15 amino acids long.

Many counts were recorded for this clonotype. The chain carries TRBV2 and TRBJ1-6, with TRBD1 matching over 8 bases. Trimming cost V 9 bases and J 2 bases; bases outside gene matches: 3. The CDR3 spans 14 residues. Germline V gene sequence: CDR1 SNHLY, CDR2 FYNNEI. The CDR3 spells CARGQDTYNSPLHF. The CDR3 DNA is TGTGCCAGGGGACAGGATACCTATAATTCACCCCTCCACTTT.

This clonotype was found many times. CDR3 loop: CASSYETGGTDTQYF. CDR3 coding DNA: TGTGCCAGCAGCTATGAGACAGGGGGCACAGATACGCAGTATTTT. This rearrangement joins TRBV13 to TRBJ2-3, with 8 positions matching TRBD1. The length of the CDR3 is 15 residues. V trimming: 4 bases; J trimming: 1 base; junction bases outside the gene matches: 4. Germline-derived CDR1 and CDR2 are PRHDT and FYEKMQ (reference sequence).

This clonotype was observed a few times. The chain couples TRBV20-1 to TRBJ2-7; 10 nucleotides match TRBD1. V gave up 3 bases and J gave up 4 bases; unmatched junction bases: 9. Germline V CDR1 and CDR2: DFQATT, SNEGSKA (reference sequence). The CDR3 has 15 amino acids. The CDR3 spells CSARDPTGGSYEQYF. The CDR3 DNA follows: TGCAGTGCTAGGGACCCGACAGGGGGCAGTTACGAGCAGTACTTC.

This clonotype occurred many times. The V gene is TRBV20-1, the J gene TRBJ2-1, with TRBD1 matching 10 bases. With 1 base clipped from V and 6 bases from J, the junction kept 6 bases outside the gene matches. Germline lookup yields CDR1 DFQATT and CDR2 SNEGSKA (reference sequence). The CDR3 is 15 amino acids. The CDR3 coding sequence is TGCAGTGCTAGAGCTGGGACAGGGGCCCCCAATGAGCAGTTCTTC. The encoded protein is CSARAGTGAPNEQFF.

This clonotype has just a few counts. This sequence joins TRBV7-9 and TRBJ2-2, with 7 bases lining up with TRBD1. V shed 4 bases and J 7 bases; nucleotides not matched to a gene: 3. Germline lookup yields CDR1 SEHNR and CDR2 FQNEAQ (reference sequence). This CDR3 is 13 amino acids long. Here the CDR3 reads CASSYRDSGELFF. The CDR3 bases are TGTGCCAGCAGCTATAGGGACAGCGGGGAGCTGTTTTTT.

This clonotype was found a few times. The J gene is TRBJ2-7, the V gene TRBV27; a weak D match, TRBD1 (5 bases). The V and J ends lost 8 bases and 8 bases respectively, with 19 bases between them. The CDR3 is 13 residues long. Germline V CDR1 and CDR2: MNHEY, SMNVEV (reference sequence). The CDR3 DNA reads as TGTGCCAGCTGGGGCCAGAACAATCTTCAGCAGTACTTC. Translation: CASWGQNNLQQYF.

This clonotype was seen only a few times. The CDR3 is CASSVVSGKSLNEQFF. In nucleotides, the CDR3 is TGTGCCAGCAGCGTAGTTAGCGGGAAGTCCCTCAATGAGCAGTTCTTC. V and J are TRBV9 and TRBJ2-1; 8 positions agree with TRBD2. Trimming cost V 0 bases and J 6 bases; bases outside gene matches: 8. The germline CDR1 and CDR2 sequences are SGDLS and YYNGEE. The CDR3 has 16 amino acids.

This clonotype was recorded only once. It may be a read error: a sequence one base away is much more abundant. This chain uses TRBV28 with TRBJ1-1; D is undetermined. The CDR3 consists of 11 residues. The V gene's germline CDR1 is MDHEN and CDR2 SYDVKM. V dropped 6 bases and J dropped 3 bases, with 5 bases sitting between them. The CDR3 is CASRPHTEAFF. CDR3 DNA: TGTGCCAGCAGACCCCACACTGAAGCTTTCTTT.

Here the CDR3 DNA reads TGTGCCAGCAGTGGAGACGGGGGGCGCGGGGAGACCCAGTACTTC. It yields the protein CASSGDGGRGETQYF. The chain employs TRBV6-2 or TRBV6-3 and TRBJ2-5, with a weak D call TRBD2 (7 bases). Germline V gives CDR1 MNHEY, CDR2 SVGEGT. V was clipped by 5 bases and J by 5 bases, with 18 bases between them. CDR3 length: 15 amino acids.